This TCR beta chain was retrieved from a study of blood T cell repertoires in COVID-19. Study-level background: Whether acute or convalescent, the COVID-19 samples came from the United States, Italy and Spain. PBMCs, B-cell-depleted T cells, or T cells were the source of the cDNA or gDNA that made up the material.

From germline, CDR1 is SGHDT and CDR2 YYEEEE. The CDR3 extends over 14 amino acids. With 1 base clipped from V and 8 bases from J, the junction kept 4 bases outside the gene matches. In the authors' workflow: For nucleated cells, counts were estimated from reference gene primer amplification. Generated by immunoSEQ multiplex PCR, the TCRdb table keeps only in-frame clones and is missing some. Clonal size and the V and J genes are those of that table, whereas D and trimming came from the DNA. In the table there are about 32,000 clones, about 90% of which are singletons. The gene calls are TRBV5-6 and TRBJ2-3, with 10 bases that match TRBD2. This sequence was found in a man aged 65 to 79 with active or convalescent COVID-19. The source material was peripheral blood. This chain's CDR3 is CASSLSGRGSTQYF. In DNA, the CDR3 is TGTGCCAGCAGCTTGAGCGGGAGGGGGAGTACGCAGTATTTT.